This T cell receptor beta chain is drawn from a study of regulatory T cells in long-lasting Graves disease. Time point meaning: newly diagnosed GD, antithyroid drugs for less than 3 months. From RNA extracted from PBMCs, the TCR library was made. HTBI primers from iRepertoire and Arm-PCR of CDR3 regions yielded the TCR beta libraries. TCRdb re-called the multiplex PCR reads through MiXCR, storing one row per CDR3 protein. The table shows 200,000 to 250,000 distinct CDR3 sequences, with roughly a fifth occurring only once. In its sample, this clonotype was seen once. The same specimen was also included in a second study, on T cells in Graves' hyperthyroidism and ophthalmopathy. That study reports: Among the patients, aged 18 to 65, hyperthyroidism was newly diagnosed and had lasted under 2 months.

The TCR sequence derives from a woman in her 30s with Graves disease. The input for sequencing was peripheral blood mononuclear cells (PBMCs), taken at new diagnosis, from a patient treated with antithyroid drugs.

CDR3 loop: CASSPSGREAEAFF. The CDR3 DNA follows: TGTGCCAGCTCACCATCAGGGAGGGAAGCTGAAGCTTTCTTT. The chain carries TRBV18 and TRBJ1-1, with D possibly TRBD1 on 5 matching bases. V was pared by 2 bases and J by 6 bases, with 13 bases between. The germline V gene encodes CDR1 KGHSH and CDR2 LQKENI. This CDR3 spans 14 amino acids.